The 28 T cell receptor beta chains below were found in one sample sequenced in a study of neurological immune-mediated disorders. TCRdb re-derived calls from the 5' RACE reads in MiXCR, one entry per CDR3 protein. The repertoire holds 53,000 or so distinct CDR3 sequences, with roughly 13% as singletons. Source material: PBMCs. Receptors originate from a woman aged 55-70 years with HTLV-1-associated myelopathy (HAM/TSP).

Many counts were recorded for this clonotype. The genes are TRBV12-3 or TRBV12-4 and TRBJ1-1; 8 bases line up with TRBD1. The trim removed 7 bases at V and 2 bases at J, leaving 21 bases unmatched. The CDR3 consists of 19 residues. The CDR3 sequence: CASIQDRVRSPIVNTEAFF. CDR3 DNA sequence: TGTGCCAGCATCCAGGACAGGGTTCGATCTCCTATAGTCAACACTGAAGCTTTCTTT.

This clonotype has a count of ten or more. CDR3: CSVSGGSTDTQYF. The CDR3 DNA reads as TGCAGCGTTTCGGGGGGCAGCACAGATACGCAGTATTTT. The chain links TRBV29-1 to TRBJ2-3, with D tentatively TRBD2 (7 bases). In germline, CDR1 is SQVTM, CDR2 ANQGSEA. Trimming pared 5 bases from V and 0 bases from J, leaving 9 bases between. CDR3 length: 13 amino acids.

This clonotype was picked up many times. The rearrangement joins TRBV5-1 to TRBJ2-1; possibly TRBD1 or TRBD2 for D (7 bases each). The CDR3 runs 16 residues. V was pared by 4 bases and J by 3 bases, with 17 bases between. Germline V gene data show CDR1 as SGHRS and CDR2 as YFSETQ. The chain's CDR3 is CASSPQGGRGYNEQFF. The CDR3 nucleotides read TGCGCCAGCAGCCCTCAGGGGGGGAGGGGCTACAATGAGCAGTTCTTC. Complete variable domain (other parts from reference TRBV5-1 and TRBJ2-1): KAGVTQTPRYLIKTRGQQVTLSCSPISGHRSVSWYQQTPGQGLQFLFEYFSETQRNKGNFPGRFSGRQFSNSRSEMNVSTLELGDSALYLCASSPQGGRGYNEQFFGPGTRLTVL.

This clonotype has at least ten counts. The chain has TRBV5-5 and TRBJ2-1; 7 bases are a match to TRBD2. This CDR3 has 16 residues. The trim removed 4 bases at V and 0 bases at J, leaving 7 bases unmatched. In germline, CDR1 is SGHKS, CDR2 YYEKEE (reference sequence). CDR3 nucleotides: TGTGCCAGCAGCCTGACGCGGGGGAGCTCCTACAATGAGCAGTTCTTC. Translating it yields CASSLTRGSSYNEQFF.

In this sample, this clonotype turned up many times. The V gene is TRBV5-1, the J gene TRBJ2-3, with 9 bases lining up with TRBD2. Germline-derived CDR1 and CDR2 are SGHRS and YFSETQ. CDR3 length: 15 amino acids. V trimming: 1 base; J trimming: 6 bases; junction bases outside the gene matches: 6. The CDR3 sequence is CASSLRGRAVDTQYF. The CDR3 region has the DNA TGCGCCAGCAGCTTGCGCGGGAGGGCGGTGGATACGCAGTATTTT. The complete variable domain, with remaining parts taken from reference TRBV5-1 and TRBJ2-3, reads KAGVTQTPRYLIKTRGQQVTLSCSPISGHRSVSWYQQTPGQGLQFLFEYFSETQRNKGNFPGRFSGRQFSNSRSEMNVSTLELGDSALYLCASSLRGRAVDTQYFGPGTRLTVL.

J is TRBJ2-3 and V is TRBV7-2; the D is unclear. The germline V and J ends were trimmed by 5 bases and 6 bases, with 9 bases remaining between them. The germline V gene encodes CDR1 SGHTA and CDR2 FQGNSA. This CDR3 contains 12 residues. The CDR3 DNA reads TGTGCCAGCAGCCGGAGAAGCGATACGCAGTATTTT. It translates to CASSRRSDTQYF.

The chain couples TRBV7-9 to TRBJ2-6, with TRBD1 matching 10 bases. Germline V lookup: CDR1 SEHNR, CDR2 FQNEAQ (reference sequence). Germline trimming cut 5 bases from V and 1 base from J; bases unmatched to any gene: 8. The CDR3 runs to 18 residues. CDR3 in DNA: TGTGCCAGCAGCGGGCTGGGACAGGGGAAGTCTGGGGCCAACGTCCTGACTTTC. Encoded protein: CASSGLGQGKSGANVLTF.

The sample holds many counts of this clonotype. V usage is TRBV3-1 and J usage is TRBJ2-1, with 13 nucleotides matching TRBD2. This CDR3 is built from 15 residues. Germline V CDR1 and CDR2: LGHDT, YNNKEL (reference sequence). Trimming removed 5 bases from V and 7 bases from J; junction bases left unmatched: 5. In DNA form, the CDR3 reads TGTGCCAGCAGCTACGGACTAGCGGGAGAAAATGAGCAGTTCTTC. Translating it yields CASSYGLAGENEQFF.

The sample holds many counts of this clonotype. The genes are TRBV5-1 and TRBJ2-1; D may be TRBD1 or TRBD2 (5 bases each). Germline V gene data show CDR1 as SGHRS and CDR2 as YFSETQ. This CDR3 is built from 13 residues. V lost 3 bases and J lost 6, with 10 bases in between. For the CDR3, the DNA is TGCGCCAGCAGCTCGGCAGGGACCAATGAGCAGTTCTTC. This encodes CASSSAGTNEQFF. The whole variable domain, filled in from reference TRBV5-1 and TRBJ2-1, reads KAGVTQTPRYLIKTRGQQVTLSCSPISGHRSVSWYQQTPGQGLQFLFEYFSETQRNKGNFPGRFSGRQFSNSRSEMNVSTLELGDSALYLCASSSAGTNEQFFGPGTRLTVL.

With respect to this clonotype: This may be a read error: a much more frequent sequence differs by one nucleotide. The genes are TRBV21-1 and TRBJ2-4; the table's D gene call, TRBD2, was not cross checked with the DNA. TRBV21-1 is recorded as a pseudogene. This CDR3 is built from 19 residues. In DNA, the CDR3 is TGTGTCAGCAGCAAAGCGCTGCTTACTAGCGGACTAGCCAAAAACATTCAGTACTTC. Translation gives CVSSKALLTSGLAKNIQYF.

This clonotype was counted ten times or more. This chain joins TRBV5-1 and TRBJ1-5; D remains ambiguous. The CDR3 extends over 13 amino acids. Trimming shortened V by 2 bases and J by 4 bases, and 7 bases separated the two germline ends. From germline, CDR1 is SGHRS and CDR2 YFSETQ. The CDR3 coding sequence is TGCGCCAGCAGCTTAGAAACGAATCAGCCCCAGCATTTT. It yields the protein CASSLETNQPQHF.

This clonotype was detected many times. The V and J genes are TRBV7-8 and TRBJ2-6, with TRBD1 matching over 7 bases. V shed 3 bases, J shed 2 bases, and the junction held 1 base outside the gene matches. The CDR3 extends over 15 amino acids. Germline CDR1 is SGHVS and CDR2 is FQNEAQ. The CDR3 spells CASSFQGAGANVLTF. CDR3 sequence (DNA): TGTGCCAGCAGCTTCCAGGGGGCTGGGGCCAACGTCCTGACTTTC.

This clonotype was detected ten times or more. The chain carries TRBV7-2 and TRBJ2-7, with D possibly TRBD1 on 6 matching bases. The CDR3 has 15 amino acids. From germline, CDR1 is SGHTA and CDR2 FQGNSA. Trimming shortened V by 1 base and J by 1 base, and 11 bases separated the two germline ends. The CDR3, as DNA: TGTGCCAGCAGCTTAGTGTGGACAGCATCCTACGAGCAGTACTTC. The encoded protein is CASSLVWTASYEQYF.

This clonotype was observed many times. CDR3 DNA: TGTGCCAGCAGCAAGGCCGGGGTTACTGAAGCTTTCTTT. Translation gives CASSKAGVTEAFF. The chain recombines TRBV21-1 with TRBJ1-1. TRBV21-1 is reported as a pseudogene. This CDR3 spans 13 amino acids.

Notes on this clonotype: A read error may be the cause here, since a much bigger clone is one base away. The V gene is TRBV12-3 or TRBV12-4, the J gene TRBJ1-5, with D perhaps matching TRBD1 (6 bases). The CDR3 is 13 residues long. V gave up 7 bases and J gave up 7 bases, with 14 bases separating them. The CDR3 nucleotides are TGTGCCAGCACTCCGGGACATCCACAGCCCCAGCATTTT. Its protein product is CASTPGHPQPQHF.

This clonotype was detected ten times or more. The chain links TRBV28 to TRBJ2-7, with TRBD2 identical over 10 bases. The CDR3 spans 14 residues. Germline V gene lookup returns CDR1 MDHEN and CDR2 SYDVKM. The trim removed 5 bases at V and 10 bases at J, leaving 11 bases unmatched. This CDR3 is CASSQGLAEPRQYF. DNA of the CDR3: TGTGCCAGCAGTCAAGGACTAGCGGAACCTCGTCAGTACTTC.

This clonotype was counted ten times or more. The chain recombines TRBV3-1 with TRBJ2-7; 12 positions agree with TRBD2. The CDR3 length is 15 residues. Per germline, CDR1 LGHDT and CDR2 YNNKEL (reference sequence). With 5 bases clipped from V and 3 bases from J, the junction kept 5 bases outside the gene matches. CDR3 sequence: CASSWGLAGIYEQYF. CDR3 nucleotide sequence: TGTGCCAGCAGCTGGGGACTAGCGGGTATCTACGAGCAGTACTTC.

This clonotype came up many times. V usage is TRBV20-1 and J usage is TRBJ1-2, with D unclear. The length of the CDR3 is 13 residues. Germline CDR1 and CDR2: DFQATT and SNEGSKA (reference sequence). Trimming removed 0 bases from V and 5 bases from J, with 10 bases in between. The CDR3 DNA sequence: TGCAGTGCTAGAGATCAAAGGTCGTATGGCTACACCTTC. Translated, it gives CSARDQRSYGYTF.

In this sample, this clonotype turned up a few times. Written as DNA, the CDR3 is TGCAGATCGCAGACGGGGAATGAGCAGTTCTTC. The encoded protein is CRSQTGNEQFF. The rearrangement joins TRBV29-1 to TRBJ2-1, with D possibly TRBD2 on 5 matching bases. The CDR3 extends over 11 amino acids. Per germline, CDR1 SQVTM and CDR2 ANQGSEA.

This clonotype was counted at least ten times. This chain joins TRBV20-1 and TRBJ2-1; 11 bases are a match to TRBD2. The J segment lost 5 bases and the V segment lost 1 base, leaving 4 bases of the junction unmatched. Germline CDR1 and CDR2: DFQATT and SNEGSKA (reference sequence). The CDR3 extends over 15 amino acids. The CDR3 sequence: CSARGLAGNNNEQFF. The CDR3 coding sequence is TGCAGTGCTAGAGGACTAGCGGGAAACAACAATGAGCAGTTCTTC.

This clonotype showed up many times. This chain joins TRBV5-1 and TRBJ2-1, with TRBD2 matching over 12 bases. This CDR3 has 19 residues. Trimming took 4 bases from V and 2 from J; bases not matched to a gene: 13. CDR1 is SGHRS, CDR2 YFSETQ, per germline. In nucleotides, the CDR3 is TGCGCCAGCAGCCGAACGACTAGCGGGAGACTTGCTGCCTACAATGAGCAGTTCTTC. It yields the protein CASSRTTSGRLAAYNEQFF.

This clonotype was counted only a few times. The J gene is TRBJ2-7, the V gene TRBV27; D gene ambiguous. This CDR3 contains 11 residues. CDR1 is MNHEY, CDR2 SMNVEV, per germline (reference sequence). V lost 4 bases and J lost 8, with 9 bases in between. The CDR3 DNA is TGTGCCAGCAGTTCTGGTTACAAGCAGTACTTC. Translated: CASSSGYKQYF.

This clonotype was seen only a few times. The chain recombines TRBV6-6 with TRBJ2-7, with 10 bases that match TRBD1. This CDR3 has 18 residues. Trimming cost V 2 bases and J 1 base; bases outside gene matches: 11. Germline CDR1 reads MNHNY; CDR2 reads SVGAGI (reference sequence). CDR3 bases: TGTGCCAGCAGTTACGGTTGGACAGGGGGAGACGAATCCTACGAGCAGTACTTC. As protein: CASSYGWTGGDESYEQYF.

This clonotype was recorded at least ten times. This chain uses TRBV7-3 with TRBJ2-7, with a possible D match to TRBD2 (6 bases). This CDR3 has 15 amino acids. Trimming removed 0 bases at V and 0 bases at J, with 9 bases between. Germline V gene data show CDR1 as SGHTA and CDR2 as FQGTGA. The CDR3 DNA reads as TGTGCCAGCAGCTTAACCGCTAGCGACTCCTACGAGCAGTACTTC. It is translated as CASSLTASDSYEQYF.

This clonotype was picked up a small number of times. The chain couples TRBV12-3 or TRBV12-4 to TRBJ2-1, with D hard to call. This CDR3 spans 14 amino acids. Trimming removed 5 bases at V and 4 bases at J, with 12 bases between. CDR3 sequence reads: CASSRGTPYNEQFF. CDR3 nucleotide sequence: TGTGCCAGCAGTAGAGGTACCCCATACAATGAGCAGTTCTTC.

This clonotype has a count of ten or more. The chain carries TRBV2 and TRBJ2-2; TRBD1 aligns across 7 bases. V shed 6 bases, J shed 3 bases, and the junction held 10 bases outside the gene matches. CDR3 length: 16 amino acids. The germline gives CDR1 SNHLY, CDR2 FYNNEI. CDR3 coding DNA: TGTGCCAGCAGACCTTCCGGGACAGCTTACACCGGGGAGCTGTTTTTT. Protein: CASRPSGTAYTGELFF.

This clonotype was counted ten times or more. The chain joins TRBV18 to TRBJ1-4; D is unresolved. The CDR3 has 13 residues. V lost 3 bases and J lost 6, with 8 bases in between. CDR1 is KGHSH and CDR2 is LQKENI in the germline V gene. The CDR3 DNA reads as TGTGCCAGCTCACCCCGGGAGGATGAAAAACTGTTTTTT. Encoded protein: CASSPREDEKLFF.

This clonotype is medium-sized (0.01 to 0.1%) by share. The chain combines TRBV10-3 with TRBJ2-1; possible D gene TRBD2, 6 bases. Trimming left V 2 bases short and J 0 bases short, with 8 bases between. Germline CDR1 and CDR2: ENHRY and SYGVKD. This CDR3 is 15 amino acids long. CDR3 sequence reads: CAISETGSSYNEQFF. As DNA, the CDR3 is TGTGCCATCAGTGAGACCGGGAGCTCCTACAATGAGCAGTTCTTC.